This entry lists 8 T cell receptor beta chains sequenced from one sample in a study of identical twins. TCRdb re-analysed the 5' RACE reads in MiXCR, keeping a single row per CDR3 protein. The profile shows about 570,000 distinct CDR3 sequences, just under 10% of them singletons. These data were likewise used in another study, on yellow fever vaccine responses in identical twins.

The sequencing input was PBMCs. These receptors were taken from a woman aged 18-29 years in good health.

This clonotype turned up a few times. The V gene is TRBV24-1, the J gene TRBJ2-3; D tentatively fits TRBD1 or TRBD2 (5 bases each). The V and J ends lost 2 bases and 8 bases respectively, with 16 bases between them. Germline CDR1 is KGHDR and CDR2 is SFDVKD. The CDR3 is 15 amino acids. CDR3 DNA sequence: TGTGCCACCAGTGATTCCCGGGACGAAGGGGTTACGCAGTATTTT. Translating gives CATSDSRDEGVTQYF.

This clonotype was detected only a few times. The gene calls are TRBV24-1 and TRBJ2-3; D is possibly TRBD1 (6 bases). V dropped 3 bases and J dropped 3 bases, with 18 bases sitting between them. CDR3 length: 17 residues. Germline V gene data show CDR1 as KGHDR and CDR2 as SFDVKD. The CDR3 bases are TGTGCCACCAGTGATACACGGACAGACCGGAGGACAGATACGCAGTATTTT. Protein product: CATSDTRTDRRTDTQYF.

In this sample, this clonotype turned up many times. J is TRBJ2-5 and V is TRBV11-2; 10 nucleotides match TRBD2. Germline V gene sequence: CDR1 SGHAT, CDR2 FQNNGV. The CDR3 is made up of 18 amino acids. Trimming cost V 7 bases and J 1 base; bases outside gene matches: 15. The CDR3 loop reads CASNLPQRGGILQETQYF. CDR3 coding DNA: TGTGCCAGCAACCTCCCTCAGCGGGGGGGCATCCTCCAAGAGACCCAGTACTTC. Full variable domain (remainder filled in from reference TRBV11-2 and TRBJ2-5): EAGVAQSPRYKIIEKRQSVAFWCNPISGHATLYWYQQILGQGPKLLIQFQNNGVVDDSQLPKDRFSAERLKGVDSTLKIQPAKLEDSAVYLCASNLPQRGGILQETQYFGPGTRLLVL.

The rearrangement joins TRBV28 to TRBJ2-7; 10 bases are a match to TRBD1. After removal of 7 bases from V and 3 bases from J, the junction contained 3 bases not matched to a gene. The germline CDR1 and CDR2 sequences are MDHEN and SYDVKM. CDR3 length equals 13 residues. The DNA for the CDR3 is TGTGCCAGCATCCGGACAGGGGGCTACGAGCAGTACTTC. The encoded protein is CASIRTGGYEQYF.

The sample holds a few counts of this clonotype. The rearrangement joins TRBV27 to TRBJ2-1; TRBD2 might be the D (7 bases). CDR1 is MNHEY and CDR2 is SMNVEV in the germline V gene (reference sequence). Trimming took off 8 bases at V and 4 bases at J, with 21 bases between the two ends. There are 16 residues in the CDR3. The CDR3 DNA follows: TGTGCCAGCGGGGGGGGCGGGAGCGGGTATTACAATGAGCAGTTCTTC. It yields the protein CASGGGGSGYYNEQFF.

Note on this clonotype: At one boundary the junction diverges from the germline segment, which might be a read error. The chain joins TRBV4-2 to TRBJ2-1; 14 bases line up with TRBD2. This CDR3 contains 15 residues. The germline V gene encodes CDR1 LGHNA and CDR2 YNFKEQ. CDR3: CASSQDGTSGRDPLF. In DNA, the CDR3 is TGTGCCAGCAGCCAAGATGGGACTAGCGGGAGAGATCCACTCTTC.

The chain has TRBV6-1 and TRBJ1-5; D is perhaps TRBD1 (6 bases). Trimming shortened V by 1 base and J by 0 bases, and 10 bases separated the two germline ends. This CDR3 comprises 16 residues. Germline-derived CDR1 and CDR2 are MNHNS and SASEGT. The CDR3 loop reads CASSEGTDYSNQPQHF. Here the CDR3 DNA reads TGTGCCAGCAGTGAAGGGACAGATTATAGCAATCAGCCCCAGCATTTT.

The chain recombines TRBV15 with TRBJ2-6; possibly TRBD1 for D (5 bases). The V gene's germline CDR1 is LNHNV and CDR2 YYDKDF (reference sequence). This CDR3 comprises 18 residues. Trimming left V 5 bases short and J 4 bases short, with 21 bases between. The CDR3 protein is CATSSNLNQGSGANVLTF. The CDR3 coding sequence is TGTGCCACCAGCTCAAACTTAAACCAGGGCTCCGGGGCCAACGTCCTGACTTTC.